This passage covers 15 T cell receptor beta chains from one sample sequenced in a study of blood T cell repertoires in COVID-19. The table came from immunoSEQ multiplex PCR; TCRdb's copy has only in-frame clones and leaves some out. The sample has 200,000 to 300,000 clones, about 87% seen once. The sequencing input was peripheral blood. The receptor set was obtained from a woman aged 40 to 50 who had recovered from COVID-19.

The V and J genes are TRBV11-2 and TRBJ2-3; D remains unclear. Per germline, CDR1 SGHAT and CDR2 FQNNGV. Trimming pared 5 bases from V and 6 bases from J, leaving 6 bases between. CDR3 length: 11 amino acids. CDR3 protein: CASSPADTQYF. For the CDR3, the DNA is TGTGCCAGCAGCCCCGCGGATACGCAGTATTTT.

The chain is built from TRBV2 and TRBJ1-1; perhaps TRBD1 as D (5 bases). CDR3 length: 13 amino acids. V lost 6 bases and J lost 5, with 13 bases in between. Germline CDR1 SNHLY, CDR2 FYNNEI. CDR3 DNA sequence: TGTGCCAGCAGCCCCAAGGGGCGGACTGAAGCTTTCTTT. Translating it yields CASSPKGRTEAFF.

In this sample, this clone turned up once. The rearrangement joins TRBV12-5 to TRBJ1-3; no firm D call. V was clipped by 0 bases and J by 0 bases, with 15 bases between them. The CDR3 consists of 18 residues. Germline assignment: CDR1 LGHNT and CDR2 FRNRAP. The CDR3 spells CASGLVPAGLLSGNTIYF. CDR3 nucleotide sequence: TGTGCTAGTGGTTTGGTACCGGCTGGGCTTCTCTCTGGAAACACCATATATTTT.

The CDR3 here is CASRPSGLNEQFF. The DNA for the CDR3 is TGTGCCAGCAGACCTAGCGGTCTCAATGAGCAGTTCTTC. The V and J genes are TRBV28 and TRBJ2-1, with 7 bases matching TRBD2. With 6 bases clipped from V and 6 bases from J, the junction kept 5 bases outside the gene matches. From germline, CDR1 is MDHEN and CDR2 SYDVKM. The CDR3 runs to 13 residues.

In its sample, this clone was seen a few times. The CDR3 is CAISAADSLWPYTF. DNA of the CDR3: TGTGCCATCAGTGCAGCAGACAGTTTGTGGCCCTACACCTTC. V is TRBV10-3 and J is TRBJ1-2; tentatively, D is TRBD1 (5 bases). This CDR3 has 14 residues. V lost 4 bases and J 10 bases, leaving 19 bases between the germline ends. The V gene's germline CDR1 is ENHRY and CDR2 SYGVKD.

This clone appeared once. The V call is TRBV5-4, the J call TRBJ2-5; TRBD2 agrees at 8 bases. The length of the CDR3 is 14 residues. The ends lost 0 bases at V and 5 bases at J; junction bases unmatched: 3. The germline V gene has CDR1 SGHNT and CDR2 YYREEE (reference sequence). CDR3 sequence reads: CASSLGTSRETQYF. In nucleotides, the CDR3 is TGTGCCAGCAGCTTGGGGACTAGCCGGGAGACCCAGTACTTC. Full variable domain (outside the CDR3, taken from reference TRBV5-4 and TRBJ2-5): ETGVTQSPTHLIKTRGQQVTLRCSSQSGHNTVSWYQQALGQGPQFIFQYYREEENGRGNFPPRFSGLQFPNYSSELNVNALELDDSALYLCASSLGTSRETQYFGPGTRLLVL.

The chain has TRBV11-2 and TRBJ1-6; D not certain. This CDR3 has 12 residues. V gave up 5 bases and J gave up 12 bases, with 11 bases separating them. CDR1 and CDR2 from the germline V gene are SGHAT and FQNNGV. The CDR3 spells CASSANPGPLHF. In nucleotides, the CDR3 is TGTGCCAGCAGCGCCAACCCGGGACCCCTCCACTTT.

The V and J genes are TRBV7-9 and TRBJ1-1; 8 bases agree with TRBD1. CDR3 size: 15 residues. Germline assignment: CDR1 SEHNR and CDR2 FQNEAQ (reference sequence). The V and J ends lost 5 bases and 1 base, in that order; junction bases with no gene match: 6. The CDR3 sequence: CASSLPDRANTEAFF. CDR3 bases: TGTGCCAGCAGCCTGCCGGACAGGGCGAACACTGAAGCTTTCTTT.

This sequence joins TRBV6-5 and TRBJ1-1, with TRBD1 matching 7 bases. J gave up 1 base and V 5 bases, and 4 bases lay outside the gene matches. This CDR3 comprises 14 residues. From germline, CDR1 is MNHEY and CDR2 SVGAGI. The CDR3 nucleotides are TGTGCCAGCAGTAGGACAGGCCGGAACACTGAAGCTTTCTTT. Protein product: CASSRTGRNTEAFF.

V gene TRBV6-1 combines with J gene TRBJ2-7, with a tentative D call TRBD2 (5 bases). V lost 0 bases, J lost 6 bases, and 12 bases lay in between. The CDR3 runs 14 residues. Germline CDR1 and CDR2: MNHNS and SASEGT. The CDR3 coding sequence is TGTGCCAGCAGTGAAGCGGTTGCAGGAGGCGAGCAGTACTTC. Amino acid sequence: CASSEAVAGGEQYF.

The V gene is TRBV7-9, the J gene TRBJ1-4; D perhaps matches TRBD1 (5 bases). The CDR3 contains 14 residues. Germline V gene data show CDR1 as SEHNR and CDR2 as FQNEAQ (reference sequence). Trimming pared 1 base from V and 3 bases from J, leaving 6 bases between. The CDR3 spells CASSLVGANEKLFF. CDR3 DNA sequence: TGTGCCAGCAGCTTAGTAGGGGCTAATGAAAAACTGTTTTTT. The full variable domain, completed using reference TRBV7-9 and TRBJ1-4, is DTGVSQNPRHKITKRGQNVTFRCDPISEHNRLYWYRQTLGQGPEFLTYFQNEAQLEKSRLLSDRFSAERPKGSFSTLEIQRTEQGDSAMYLCASSLVGANEKLFFGSGTQLSVL.

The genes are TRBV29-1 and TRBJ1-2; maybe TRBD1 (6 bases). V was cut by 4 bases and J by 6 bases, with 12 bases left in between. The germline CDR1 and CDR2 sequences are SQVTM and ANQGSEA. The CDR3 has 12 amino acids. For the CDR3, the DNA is TGCAGCGTTGGGGGGCAGGGTCATGGCTACACCTTC. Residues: CSVGGQGHGYTF.

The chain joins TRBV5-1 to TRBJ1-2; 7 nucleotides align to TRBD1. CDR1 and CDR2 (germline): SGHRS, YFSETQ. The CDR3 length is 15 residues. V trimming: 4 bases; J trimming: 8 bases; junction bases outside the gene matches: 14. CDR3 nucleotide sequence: TGCGCCAGCAGCCCCCAGGGACAGCCGATTGGGGGCTACACCTTC. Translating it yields CASSPQGQPIGGYTF.

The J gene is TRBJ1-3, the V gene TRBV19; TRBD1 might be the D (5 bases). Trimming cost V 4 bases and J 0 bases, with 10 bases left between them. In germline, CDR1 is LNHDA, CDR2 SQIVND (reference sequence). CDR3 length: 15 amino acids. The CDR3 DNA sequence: TGTGCCAGTAGTAGCACAGGTGACTCTGGAAACACCATATATTTT. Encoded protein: CASSSTGDSGNTIYF.

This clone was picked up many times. The CDR3 protein is CASSHRGSYEQYF. The CDR3 bases are TGTGCCAGCAGCCACAGGGGGTCCTACGAGCAGTACTTC. The V gene is TRBV7-9, the J gene TRBJ2-7, with 8 nucleotides matching TRBD1. The CDR3 has 13 residues. Germline loops: CDR1 SEHNR, CDR2 FQNEAQ (reference sequence). V gave up 5 bases and J gave up 1 base; unmatched junction bases: 1.